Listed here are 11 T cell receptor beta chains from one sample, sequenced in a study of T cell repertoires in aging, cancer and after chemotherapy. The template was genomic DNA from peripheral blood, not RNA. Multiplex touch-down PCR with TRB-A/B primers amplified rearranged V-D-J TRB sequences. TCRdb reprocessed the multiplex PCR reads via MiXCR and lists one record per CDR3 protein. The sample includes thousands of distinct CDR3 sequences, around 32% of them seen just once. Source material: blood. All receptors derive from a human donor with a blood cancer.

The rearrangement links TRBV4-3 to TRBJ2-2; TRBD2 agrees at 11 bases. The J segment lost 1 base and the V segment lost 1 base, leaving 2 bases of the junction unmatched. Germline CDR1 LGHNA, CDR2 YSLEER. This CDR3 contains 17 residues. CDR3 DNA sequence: TGCGCCAGCAGCCAAGCTGGGACTAGCGGGAACACCGGGGAGCTGTTTTTT. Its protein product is CASSQAGTSGNTGELFF.

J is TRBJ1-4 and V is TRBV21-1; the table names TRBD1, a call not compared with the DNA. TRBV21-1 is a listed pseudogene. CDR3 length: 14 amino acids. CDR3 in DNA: TGTGCCAGCAGCAAACCCCCTCTCGGAGAAAAACTGTTTTTT. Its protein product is CASSKPPLGEKLFF.

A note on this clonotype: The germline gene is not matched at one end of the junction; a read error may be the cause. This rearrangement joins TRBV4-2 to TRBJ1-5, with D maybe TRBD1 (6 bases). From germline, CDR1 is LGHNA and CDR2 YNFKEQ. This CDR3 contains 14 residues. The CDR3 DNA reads TGCGCCAGCAGCCAAGAAACAGGGTATCAGCCCCAGCATTTT. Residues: CASSQETGYQPQHF.

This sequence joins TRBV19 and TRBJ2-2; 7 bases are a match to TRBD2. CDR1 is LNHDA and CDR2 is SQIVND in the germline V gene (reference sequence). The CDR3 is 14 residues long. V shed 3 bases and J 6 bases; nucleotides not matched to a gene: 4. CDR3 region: CASSMGGGAGELFF. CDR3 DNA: TGTGCCAGTAGTATGGGGGGAGGGGCCGGGGAGCTGTTTTTT.

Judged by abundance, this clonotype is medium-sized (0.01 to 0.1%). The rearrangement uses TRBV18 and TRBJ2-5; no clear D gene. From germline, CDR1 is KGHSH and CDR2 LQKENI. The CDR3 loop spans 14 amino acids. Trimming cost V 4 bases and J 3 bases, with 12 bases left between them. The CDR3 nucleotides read TGTGCCAGCTCACGGGGTGGAGTGAAAGAGACCCAGTACTTC. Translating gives CASSRGGVKETQYF. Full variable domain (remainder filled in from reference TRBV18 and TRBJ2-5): NAGVMQNPRHLVRRRGQEARLRCSPMKGHSHVYWYRQLPEEGLKFMVYLQKENIIDESGMPKERFSAEFPKEGPSILRIQQVVRGDSAAYFCASSRGGVKETQYFGPGTRLLVL.

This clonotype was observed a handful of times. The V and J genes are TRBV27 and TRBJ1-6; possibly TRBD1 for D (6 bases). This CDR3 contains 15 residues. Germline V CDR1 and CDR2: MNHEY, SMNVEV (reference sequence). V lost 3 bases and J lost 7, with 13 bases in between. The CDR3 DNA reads TGTGCCAGCAGTTTGAGAACAGGGTTCAATTCACCCCTCCACTTT. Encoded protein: CASSLRTGFNSPLHF.

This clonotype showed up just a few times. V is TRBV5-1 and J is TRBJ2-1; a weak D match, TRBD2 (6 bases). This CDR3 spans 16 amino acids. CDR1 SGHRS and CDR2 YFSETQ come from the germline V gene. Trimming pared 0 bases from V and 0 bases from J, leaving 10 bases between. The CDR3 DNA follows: TGCGCCAGCAGCTTGGATGAGGGAGGCTCCTACAATGAGCAGTTCTTC. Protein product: CASSLDEGGSYNEQFF.

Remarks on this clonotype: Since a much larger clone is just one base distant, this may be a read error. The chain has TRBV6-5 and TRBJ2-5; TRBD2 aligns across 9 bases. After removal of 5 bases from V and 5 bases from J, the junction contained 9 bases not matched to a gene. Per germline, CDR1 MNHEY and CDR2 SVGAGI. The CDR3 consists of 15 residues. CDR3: CASSTPPREGETQYF. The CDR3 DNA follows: TGTGCCAGCAGTACCCCTCCGCGGGAGGGGGAGACCCAGTACTTC.

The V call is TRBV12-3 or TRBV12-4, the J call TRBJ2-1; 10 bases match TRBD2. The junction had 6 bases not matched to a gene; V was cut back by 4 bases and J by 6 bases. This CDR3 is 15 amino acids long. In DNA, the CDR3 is TGTGCCAGCAGTTATCGGACTAGCGGTCGCAATGAGCAGTTCTTC. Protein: CASSYRTSGRNEQFF.

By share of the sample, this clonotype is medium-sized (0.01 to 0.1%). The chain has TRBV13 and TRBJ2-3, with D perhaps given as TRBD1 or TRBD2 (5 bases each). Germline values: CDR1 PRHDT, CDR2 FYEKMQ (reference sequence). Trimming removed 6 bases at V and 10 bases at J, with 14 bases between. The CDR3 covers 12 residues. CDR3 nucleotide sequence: TGTGCCAGCAGTTACCGGGACCTGGCGCAGTATTTT. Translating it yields CASSYRDLAQYF.

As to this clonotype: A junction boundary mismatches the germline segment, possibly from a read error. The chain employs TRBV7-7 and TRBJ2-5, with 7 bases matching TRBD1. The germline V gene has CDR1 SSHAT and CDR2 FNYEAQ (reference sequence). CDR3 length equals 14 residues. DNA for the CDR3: TGTGCTAGCAGCACGGGGACAGCCCAAGAGACCCAGTACTTC. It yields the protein CASSTGTAQETQYF.